Each of the 21 T cell receptor beta chains below was sequenced from the same sample in a study of OX40 agonist ivuxolimab in advanced cancers. The receptor library was made with the immunoSEQ multiplex PCR assay. In its TCRdb copy, this immuneACCESS table keeps in-frame sequences only and misses some clones. Where compared with another copy, unresolved V genes explain less than half of these, and the others have no known cause. This sample has over 50,000 clones in its table, and about 84% of those were observed once. The ten largest clones represent less than 5% of the sample. The sample was CD4+ or CD8+ T cells sorted from blood, taken in a trial of the OX40 agonist ivuxolimab. These receptors were taken from an adult with an advanced solid tumor such as melanoma, head and neck, liver or kidney cancer.

The V gene is TRBV6-1, the J gene TRBJ1-3; D ambiguous. This CDR3 has 15 amino acids. Germline V gene sequence: CDR1 MNHNS, CDR2 SASEGT. V was cut by 4 bases and J by 0 bases, with 10 bases left in between. Written as DNA, the CDR3 is TGTGCCAGCAGTGTGCACCGGGACTCTGGAAACACCATATATTTT. This gives the protein CASSVHRDSGNTIYF.

The J gene is TRBJ2-5, the V gene TRBV6-6, with 10 bases matching TRBD1. The CDR3 length is 16 residues. Germline values: CDR1 MNHNY, CDR2 SVGAGI (reference sequence). The J segment lost 1 base and the V segment lost 5 bases, leaving 7 bases of the junction unmatched. CDR3 nucleotides: TGTGCCAGCAGTACCCGACAGGGGGCCATCCAAGAGACCCAGTACTTC. Translation gives CASSTRQGAIQETQYF.

This clone was seen just once. The V and J genes are TRBV6-4 and TRBJ2-3, with TRBD2 matching over 11 bases. Losses at the gene ends were 7 bases for V and 5 bases for J; bases not matched to a gene: 17. Germline assignment: CDR1 MRHNA and CDR2 SNTAGT. The CDR3 runs to 18 residues. In DNA, the CDR3 is TGTGCCAGCATTCCCACCTTTTTAGCGGGGGGGCAAGGAGATACGCAGTATTTT. It translates to CASIPTFLAGGQGDTQYF.

V gene TRBV30 combines with J gene TRBJ2-7, with D uncertain. The CDR3 spans 9 residues. Trimming left V 3 bases short and J 4 bases short, with 1 base between. Germline V lookup: CDR1 GTSNPN, CDR2 SVGIG (reference sequence). CDR3 amino acids: CAWRYEQYF. Written as DNA, the CDR3 is TGTGCCTGGAGGTACGAGCAGTACTTC.

The rearrangement uses TRBV18 and TRBJ2-7, with TRBD1 identical over 7 bases. There are 14 residues in the CDR3. CDR1 KGHSH and CDR2 LQKENI come from the germline V gene. The junction had 5 bases not matched to a gene; V was cut back by 3 bases and J by 3 bases. CDR3 protein: CASSPDAGGYEQYF. The DNA of the CDR3 is TGTGCCAGCTCACCCGATGCAGGGGGCTACGAGCAGTACTTC.

J is TRBJ2-7 and V is TRBV13, with TRBD2 identical over 7 bases. J lost 6 bases, V lost 8 bases, and 7 bases had no gene match. This CDR3 is built from 12 residues. CDR1 PRHDT and CDR2 FYEKMQ come from the germline V gene (reference sequence). CDR3 DNA: TGTGCCAGCGGTTTTTCGGGAGGCGAGCAGTACTTC. As protein: CASGFSGGEQYF. Combining the CDR3 with reference TRBV13 and TRBJ2-7 gives the whole variable domain AAGVIQSPRHLIKEKRETATLKCYPIPRHDTVYWYQQGPGQDPQFLISFYEKMQSDKGSIPDRFSAQQFSDYHSELNMSSLELGDSALYFCASGFSGGEQYFGPGTRLTVT.

This chain uses TRBV7-2 with TRBJ2-3; 7 bases are a match to TRBD2. The V segment lost 2 bases and the J segment 2 bases; nucleotides outside the gene matches: 4. CDR3 length: 15 amino acids. The germline gives CDR1 SGHTA, CDR2 FQGNSA. CDR3 residues: CASSLISGATDTQYF. CDR3 DNA sequence: TGTGCCAGCAGCTTAATCAGCGGGGCCACAGATACGCAGTATTTT. Full variable domain (rest looked up from reference TRBV7-2 and TRBJ2-3): GAGVSQSPSNKVTEKGKDVELRCDPISGHTALYWYRQSLGQGLEFLIYFQGNSAPDKSGLPSDRFSAERTGGSVSTLTIQRTQQEDSAVYLCASSLISGATDTQYFGPGTRLTVL.

In its sample, this clone was seen once. The rearrangement links TRBV28 to TRBJ1-2; D is undetermined. Germline V gene data show CDR1 as MDHEN and CDR2 as SYDVKM. The CDR3 totals 12 residues. V was pared by 5 bases and J by 0 bases, with 4 bases between. The CDR3 here is CASSTPNYGYTF. CDR3 nucleotide sequence: TGTGCCAGCAGTACACCTAACTATGGCTACACCTTC.

J is TRBJ2-7 and V is TRBV27; D unresolved. The CDR3 length is 14 residues. CDR1 is MNHEY, CDR2 SMNVEV, per germline (reference sequence). The V gene lost 2 bases and the J gene lost 5 bases, with 13 bases spanning the gap. The DNA for the CDR3 is TGTGCCAGCAGTTTAAGGTCGGGCATGAACGAGCAGTACTTC. Translated, it gives CASSLRSGMNEQYF.

The chain uses TRBV7-9 and TRBJ1-1, with a weak D call TRBD1 (5 bases). Trimming removed 3 bases from V and 3 bases from J, with 17 bases in between. Germline V CDR1 and CDR2: SEHNR, FQNEAQ (reference sequence). The CDR3 is made up of 16 amino acids. The CDR3 region has the DNA TGTGCCAGCAGCTTTTCGCCAGGGACGCGGGACACTGAAGCTTTCTTT. This gives the protein CASSFSPGTRDTEAFF. The whole variable domain, remainder taken from reference TRBV7-9 and TRBJ1-1, is DTGVSQNPRHKITKRGQNVTFRCDPISEHNRLYWYRQTLGQGPEFLTYFQNEAQLEKSRLLSDRFSAERPKGSFSTLEIQRTEQGDSAMYLCASSFSPGTRDTEAFFGQGTRLTVV.

This chain uses TRBV30 with TRBJ2-2, with D maybe TRBD1 (6 bases). The germline V and J ends were trimmed by 7 bases and 0 bases, with 12 bases remaining between them. CDR1 and CDR2 from the germline V gene are GTSNPN and SVGIG (reference sequence). This CDR3 is built from 14 residues. DNA of the CDR3: TGTGCCTATGATTGGACAGCGAACACCGGGGAGCTGTTTTTT. Protein sequence: CAYDWTANTGELFF. The complete variable domain, with remaining parts taken from reference TRBV30 and TRBJ2-2, reads SQTIHQWPATLVQPVGSPLSLECTVEGTSNPNLYWYRQAAGRGLQLLFYSVGIGQISSEVPQNLSASRPQDRQFILSSKKLLLSDSGFYLCAYDWTANTGELFFGEGSRLTVL.

This chain links TRBV28 with TRBJ2-5; either TRBD1 or TRBD2 may fit D (5 bases each). With 6 bases removed from V and 4 bases from J, the gap between germline ends came to 15 bases. Germline V gene lookup returns CDR1 MDHEN and CDR2 SYDVKM. The CDR3 sequence is 14 residues long. The CDR3 DNA is TGTGCCAGCAGCGCCCTAGAGGGGCGAGAGACCCAGTACTTC. Translating gives CASSALEGRETQYF.

This clone was counted a few times. This chain links TRBV6-6 with TRBJ2-5; 7 bases fit TRBD2. Trimming at V came to 0 bases and at J to 5 bases, leaving 6 bases not matched to a gene. CDR1 and CDR2 from the germline V gene are MNHNY and SVGAGI (reference sequence). There are 15 residues in the CDR3. CDR3 residues: CASSYSPAGRETQYF. CDR3 nucleotide sequence: TGTGCCAGCAGTTACTCCCCAGCGGGGAGGGAGACCCAGTACTTC.

V and J are TRBV19 and TRBJ1-5, with D unclear. The V gene's germline CDR1 is LNHDA and CDR2 SQIVND (reference sequence). CDR3 size: 15 residues. Deletions cut 3 bases from V and 4 bases from J, with 13 bases between. CDR3 sequence reads: CASSITSLLNQPQHF. CDR3 DNA: TGTGCCAGTAGTATTACCAGTCTATTAAATCAGCCCCAGCATTTT.

The V call is TRBV11-3, the J call TRBJ2-1, with D perhaps TRBD1 or TRBD2 (6 bases each). The germline gives CDR1 SGHNT, CDR2 YENEEA. V was trimmed by 8 bases and J by 4 bases, leaving 15 bases between them. The CDR3 loop spans 14 amino acids. CDR3 bases: TGTGCCAGCGAAAGGGGGGACGGGTACAATGAGCAGTTCTTC. Its protein product is CASERGDGYNEQFF.

The J gene is TRBJ1-6, the V gene TRBV6-5, with a possible D match to TRBD1 (5 bases). CDR3 length equals 15 residues. V gave up 8 bases and J gave up 2 bases, with 13 bases separating them. Germline assignment: CDR1 MNHEY and CDR2 SVGAGI. CDR3 amino acids: CASSLGGPYNSPLHF. The CDR3 DNA is TGTGCCAGCTCCCTTGGGGGACCCTATAATTCACCCCTCCACTTT.

The chain couples TRBV7-8 to TRBJ2-1; D gene ambiguous. V was shortened by 1 base and J by 7 bases, with 11 bases between the two germline ends. The CDR3 sequence is 14 residues long. Germline CDR1 is SGHVS and CDR2 is FQNEAQ. The CDR3 is CASSLDRHRNEQFF. CDR3 bases: TGTGCCAGCAGCTTAGACCGACATCGGAATGAGCAGTTCTTC.

This clone has only one observation. V usage is TRBV9 and J usage is TRBJ2-1; 10 bases fit TRBD2. With V trimmed by 4 bases and J by 8 bases, 12 bases remained unmatched. Germline lookup yields CDR1 SGDLS and CDR2 YYNGEE. There are 16 residues in the CDR3. DNA for the CDR3: TGTGCCAGCAGCCTCCATTCTAGCGGGGGTGTTGATGAGCAGTTCTTC. Translation: CASSLHSSGGVDEQFF. The full variable domain, with the rest looked up from reference TRBV9 and TRBJ2-1, is DSGVTQTPKHLITATGQRVTLRCSPRSGDLSVYWYQQSLDQGLQFLIQYYNGEERAKGNILERFSAQQFPDLHSELNLSSLELGDSALYFCASSLHSSGGVDEQFFGPGTRLTVL.

This sequence joins TRBV25-1 and TRBJ2-2; D is undetermined. V was shortened by 1 base and J by 6 bases, with 9 bases between the two germline ends. This CDR3 comprises 14 residues. Germline V gene data show CDR1 as MGHDK and CDR2 as SYGVNS. The CDR3 region is CASSESGVPGELFF. The CDR3 bases are TGTGCCAGCAGTGAATCTGGGGTCCCCGGGGAGCTGTTTTTT. The whole variable domain, filled in from reference TRBV25-1 and TRBJ2-2, reads EADIYQTPRYLVIGTGKKITLECSQTMGHDKMYWYQQDPGMELHLIHYSYGVNSTEKGDLSSESTVSRIRTEHFPLTLESARPSHTSQYLCASSESGVPGELFFGEGSRLTVL.

The chain joins TRBV7-6 to TRBJ2-1, with TRBD2 matching 14 bases. From germline, CDR1 is SGHVS and CDR2 FNYEAQ. The CDR3 length is 17 residues. Trimming removed 3 bases from V and 6 bases from J; junction bases left unmatched: 7. CDR3: CASSFNPTSGGANEQFF. The DNA for the CDR3 is TGTGCCAGCAGCTTTAACCCGACTAGCGGGGGGGCCAATGAGCAGTTCTTC.

Concerning this clone itself: This sample includes further DNA sequences coding for the same CDR3. The chain recombines TRBV6-5 with TRBJ1-1, with D unclear. The CDR3 is 15 residues long. The V gene's germline CDR1 is MNHEY and CDR2 SVGAGI. V was shortened by 0 bases and J by 3 bases, with 11 bases between the two germline ends. The CDR3 bases are TGTGCCAGCAGTTACTCCCGGACTGGTGACACTGAAGCTTTCTTT. Encoded protein: CASSYSRTGDTEAFF.